This T cell receptor beta chain was obtained from a study of shared clonotypes between healthy human individuals. Caucasian adults residing in Nashville, Tennessee made up all the donors. In regard to this clone: Its specificity is unknown.

Trimming cost V 5 bases and J 2 bases, with 10 bases left between them. The V gene's germline CDR1 is KGHSH and CDR2 LQKENI. The CDR3 is made up of 14 amino acids. Replicate PCRs were loaded with 250 to 300 ng DNA from unsorted PBMC, around 30,000 T cell genomes. Some clones are missing from TCRdb's copy, which holds only in-frame ones; the method was immunoSEQ multiplex PCR. The sample has some 450,000 clones; approximately 80% are singletons. Study-wide points: Sampling covered nothing but blood. Tissue TCR repertoires likely differ from those found in blood. With few donors, the genetic and exposure-history diversity represented was limited.

The chain joins TRBV18 to TRBJ1-5; the D is unclear. Sample: PBMCs. This clonotype was obtained from a woman aged 40-49 years in good health. Some clones in this sample may be carry-over from other donors' samples. The DNA for the CDR3 is TGTGCCAGCTCATCTGAGTCGCGCAATCAGCCCCAGCATTTT. Translated: CASSSESRNQPQHF.